This TCR beta chain is from a study of tumor-infiltrating lymphocytes in primary liver carcinoma. Looking at the study overall: Men as well as women, aged 30 to 69 years, made up the patients.

This clonotype has a single count. Co-extracting RNA and DNA was done with 20-30 mg of unsorted bulk tissue as input. The authors made TCR beta cDNA from approximately 500 ng total RNA with a constant-region primer. Researchers made the TCR beta libraries by running three nested multiplex PCR rounds with slightly modified ARM-PCR. TRBV1-TRBV30 forward primers and a C-beta reverse primer were used in the first two PCR rounds, which each ran for nine to ten cycles. TCRdb analysed the multiplex PCR reads with MiXCR anew, one entry per CDR3 protein. The sample holds more than 40,000 distinct CDR3 sequences, about two thirds seen once. Germline V gene data show CDR1 as MDHEN and CDR2 as SYDVKM. V gave up 3 bases and J gave up 2 bases; unmatched junction bases: 14. The CDR3 spans 18 residues.

This chain connects TRBV28 to TRBJ2-7; 9 nucleotides match TRBD1. Sequencing used liver tumor tissue from sampling region 5. Subset given: tumor region T5, tumor centre. This clonotype originated in a middle-aged man with primary liver carcinoma and hepatitis B virus infection. The CDR3 DNA is TGTGCCAGCAGTTTGAATCCAGGGACAGGGCTAGGGGCCTACGAGCAGTACTTC. Its translation is CASSLNPGTGLGAYEQYF.